The 16 T cell receptor beta chains in this list originate from one sample, sequenced in a study of T-cell reconstitution after alpha-beta-depleted transplantation in children. Preparation of the TCRbeta library used unique molecular identifiers. TCRdb fed the PCR reads into MiXCR, producing one record per CDR3 protein. The profile covers 500,000 to 600,000 distinct CDR3 sequences, with roughly 18% appearing a single time and about 3.1% taken by the ten largest. The specimen was PBMCs from the stem cell graft donor, collected from the stem cell graft. Receptor source: a human donor who donated a stem cell graft to a child with acute lymphoblastic leukemia.

This clonotype was detected a few times. The CDR3: CSVVVSSGTYEQYF. DNA of the CDR3: TGCAGCGTTGTAGTGTCTAGCGGCACCTACGAGCAGTACTTC. The chain couples TRBV29-1 to TRBJ2-7; 7 nucleotides match TRBD2. Per germline, CDR1 SQVTM and CDR2 ANQGSEA. The trim removed 4 bases at V and 2 bases at J, leaving 8 bases unmatched. The CDR3 consists of 14 residues.

The chain combines TRBV7-8 with TRBJ2-1; TRBD2 aligns across 10 bases. The CDR3 runs to 18 residues. With V trimmed by 1 base and J by 4 bases, 10 bases remained unmatched. Germline assignment: CDR1 SGHVS and CDR2 FQNEAQ. CDR3 nucleotides: TGTGCCAGCAGCTTAGGGGGGGCTAGCGGGAGATATTACAATGAGCAGTTCTTC. Encoded protein: CASSLGGASGRYYNEQFF.

The rearrangement uses TRBV13 and TRBJ2-2; D possibly corresponds to TRBD2 (5 bases). CDR1 is PRHDT, CDR2 FYEKMQ, per germline (reference sequence). Trimming left V 3 bases short and J 5 bases short, with 22 bases between. This CDR3 contains 18 residues. As DNA, the CDR3 is TGTGCCAGCAGCTTCGCAGGAGGAGCTGAGGGTGGGACCGGGGAGCTGTTTTTT. Amino acid sequence: CASSFAGGAEGGTGELFF.

This clonotype occurred a few times. The rearrangement joins TRBV20-1 to TRBJ2-1; the D is unclear. The length of the CDR3 is 12 residues. Trimming left V 5 bases short and J 4 bases short, with 9 bases between. Germline V gives CDR1 DFQATT, CDR2 SNEGSKA (reference sequence). The CDR3 here is CSAETQYNEQFF. In DNA form, the CDR3 reads TGCAGTGCTGAGACCCAGTACAATGAGCAGTTCTTC.

This clonotype was seen more than once but under ten times. The chain couples TRBV7-9 to TRBJ2-1; D might be TRBD2 (5 bases). Looked up from germline, CDR1 is SEHNR and CDR2 is FQNEAQ (reference sequence). The CDR3 loop spans 14 amino acids. The V end was cut by 5 bases, the J end by 8 bases, with 16 bases between. The DNA for the CDR3 is TGTGCCAGCAGCCCTAGCTCCCTCCCCCATGAGCAGTTCTTC. It translates to CASSPSSLPHEQFF.

There are a few counts of this clonotype. The chain combines TRBV29-1 with TRBJ2-2, with a tentative D call TRBD1 (6 bases). Germline V gene lookup returns CDR1 SQVTM and CDR2 ANQGSEA. The CDR3 length is 15 residues. Trimming took 7 bases from V and 0 from J, leaving 15 bases between them. The CDR3 sequence is CSALRQAANTGELFF. CDR3 bases: TGCAGCGCCTTAAGACAGGCAGCGAACACCGGGGAGCTGTTTTTT.

V gene TRBV29-1 combines with J gene TRBJ2-3; TRBD1 agrees at 9 bases. There are 15 residues in the CDR3. The ends lost 5 bases at V and 2 bases at J; junction bases unmatched: 8. CDR1 SQVTM and CDR2 ANQGSEA come from the germline V gene. The CDR3 sequence: CSVMGTGSVTDTQYF. In DNA form, the CDR3 reads TGCAGCGTTATGGGGACAGGGTCCGTCACAGATACGCAGTATTTT.

The rearrangement links TRBV7-6 to TRBJ2-5; possibly TRBD1 for D (5 bases). In germline, CDR1 is SGHVS, CDR2 FNYEAQ. The CDR3 totals 15 residues. V gave up 3 bases and J gave up 4 bases, with 15 bases separating them. The CDR3 DNA reads as TGTGCCAGCAGCTTCACCGCAGGGAAAGGAGAGACCCAGTACTTC. This codes for CASSFTAGKGETQYF.

This clonotype was recorded at least ten times. V is TRBV12-3 or TRBV12-4 and J is TRBJ1-4; D not certain. The germline V and J ends were trimmed by 6 bases and 7 bases, with 15 bases remaining between them. The CDR3 is made up of 14 amino acids. The CDR3 DNA sequence: TGTGCCAGCAGGCCCCGGGGAGGTGGTGAAAAACTGTTTTTT. Protein sequence: CASRPRGGGEKLFF.

This clonotype was seen only a few times. V gene TRBV18 combines with J gene TRBJ1-1, with a weak D call TRBD1 (6 bases). CDR1 is KGHSH, CDR2 LQKENI, per germline. V dropped 4 bases and J dropped 7 bases, with 16 bases sitting between them. This CDR3 is 14 amino acids long. The CDR3 protein is CASSRGGKVSEAFF. The CDR3 DNA reads as TGTGCCAGCTCACGTGGGGGCAAGGTCAGTGAAGCTTTCTTT.

The gene calls are TRBV20-1 and TRBJ2-1, with D perhaps matching TRBD2 (5 bases). V was trimmed by 3 bases and J by 0 bases, leaving 12 bases between them. Germline CDR1 reads DFQATT; CDR2 reads SNEGSKA (reference sequence). The CDR3 consists of 15 residues. For the CDR3, the DNA is TGCAGTGCTAGGGGAGAGGAGAGCTCCTACAATGAGCAGTTCTTC. This encodes CSARGEESSYNEQFF.

The rearrangement uses TRBV10-2 and TRBJ2-7; 14 nucleotides line up with TRBD2. The CDR3 is made up of 16 amino acids. CDR1 and CDR2 from the germline V gene are WSHSY and SAAADI. The J segment lost 4 bases and the V segment lost 4 bases, leaving 6 bases of the junction unmatched. This chain's CDR3 is CASSGGLAGEAYEQYF. DNA of the CDR3: TGCGCCAGCAGTGGGGGACTAGCGGGAGAGGCGTACGAGCAGTACTTC.

V and J are TRBV4-1 and TRBJ1-5; the match to TRBD1 covers 9 bases. V was clipped by 0 bases and J by 6 bases; unmatched bases: 3. The CDR3 consists of 15 residues. Germline V lookup: CDR1 MGHRA, CDR2 YSYEKL. CDR3 sequence: CASSQEGTGSQPQHF. Written as DNA, the CDR3 is TGCGCCAGCAGCCAAGAAGGGACAGGGAGTCAGCCCCAGCATTTT.

This clonotype was counted between two and nine times. The chain employs TRBV10-2 and TRBJ2-5; 8 bases align to TRBD2. This CDR3 has 16 residues. With V trimmed by 3 bases and J by 7 bases, 13 bases remained unmatched. The germline CDR1 and CDR2 sequences are WSHSY and SAAADI. In DNA form, the CDR3 reads TGCGCCAGCAGTGACATAATGAGCGGGAGTGGAGGGACCCAGTACTTC. Its protein is CASSDIMSGSGGTQYF.

This clonotype was counted ten times or more. The chain uses TRBV27 and TRBJ2-3, with unresolved D. The V gene lost 7 bases and the J gene lost 4 bases, with 12 bases spanning the gap. The CDR3 sequence is 13 residues long. Germline V gene data show CDR1 as MNHEY and CDR2 as SMNVEV (reference sequence). CDR3 sequence reads: CASTKRTSDTQYF. The CDR3 DNA follows: TGTGCCAGCACCAAGAGGACCTCAGATACGCAGTATTTT.

In its sample, this clonotype was seen a few times. This rearrangement joins TRBV11-2 to TRBJ2-7, with D hard to call. The CDR3 loop spans 11 amino acids. V gave up 6 bases and J gave up 7 bases, with 10 bases separating them. Germline V gene sequence: CDR1 SGHAT, CDR2 FQNNGV. This CDR3 reads CASRNLGEQYF. As DNA, the CDR3 is TGTGCCAGCAGGAATTTAGGAGAGCAGTACTTC. Full variable domain (rest looked up from reference TRBV11-2 and TRBJ2-7): EAGVAQSPRYKIIEKRQSVAFWCNPISGHATLYWYQQILGQGPKLLIQFQNNGVVDDSQLPKDRFSAERLKGVDSTLKIQPAKLEDSAVYLCASRNLGEQYFGPGTRLTVT.